These 12 T cell receptor beta chains originate from one sample sequenced in a study of OX40 agonist ivuxolimab in advanced cancers. Produced via immunoSEQ multiplex PCR; TCRdb's table is partial and in-frame only. The sample records 60,000 to 85,000 clones, around 94% being singletons. This sample comprised CD4+ or CD8+ T cells sorted from blood, obtained in a trial of the OX40 agonist ivuxolimab. These receptors originate from an adult with an advanced solid tumor such as melanoma, head and neck, liver or kidney cancer.

Turning to this clone: Other DNA sequences within the sample encode an identical CDR3. The chain employs TRBV5-1 and TRBJ2-7, with 7 bases lining up with TRBD1. CDR1 and CDR2 from the germline V gene are SGHRS and YFSETQ. V was clipped by 0 bases and J by 4 bases; unmatched bases: 4. The CDR3 is 14 amino acids. CDR3 nucleotides: TGCGCCAGCAGCTTGGGGTCAGGGGGTTACGAGCAGTACTTC. Encoded protein: CASSLGSGGYEQYF.

CDR3 sequence reads: CAWSPVDTEAFF. In DNA, the CDR3 is TGTGCCTGGAGCCCAGTCGACACTGAAGCTTTCTTT. This chain connects TRBV30 to TRBJ1-1; D unresolved. V shed 3 bases and J shed 3 bases, with 8 bases lying between them. Germline V gives CDR1 GTSNPN, CDR2 SVGIG (reference sequence). This CDR3 is 12 amino acids long.

CDR3 in amino acids: CASSLKDSGANVLTF. DNA of the CDR3: TGTGCCAGCAGTTTAAAGGACTCTGGGGCCAACGTCCTGACTTTC. The V gene is TRBV27, the J gene TRBJ2-6, with D unclear. Germline CDR1 is MNHEY and CDR2 is SMNVEV (reference sequence). Deletions cut 2 bases from V and 0 bases from J, with 5 bases between. This CDR3 has 15 amino acids.

The rearrangement joins TRBV5-1 to TRBJ2-7, with D unresolved. Germline loops: CDR1 SGHRS, CDR2 YFSETQ. Between the trimmed V and J ends, which lost 0 bases and 1 base, there was a span of 8 bases. The CDR3 is 14 residues long. The CDR3 DNA follows: TGCGCCAGCAGCTTGGGTTTACGTTCCTACGAGCAGTACTTC. Protein product: CASSLGLRSYEQYF.

This chain connects TRBV4-3 to TRBJ2-7; the D gene is possibly TRBD2 (6 bases). Trimming took off 3 bases at V and 2 bases at J, with 8 bases between the two ends. This CDR3 has 13 residues. CDR1 is LGHNA and CDR2 is YSLEER in the germline V gene. The DNA of the CDR3 is TGCGCCAGCAGCCAGGGACTCCCCTACGAGCAGTACTTC. Encoded protein: CASSQGLPYEQYF.

The V call is TRBV30, the J call TRBJ2-6; D may correspond to TRBD1 or TRBD2 (5 bases each). Germline V gene data show CDR1 as GTSNPN and CDR2 as SVGIG (reference sequence). Trimming cost V 4 bases and J 2 bases, with 24 bases left between them. The CDR3 is 19 residues long. CDR3 loop: CAWIPPGLGAGTGANVLTF. As DNA, the CDR3 is TGTGCCTGGATTCCACCGGGGCTAGGGGCGGGTACTGGGGCCAACGTCCTGACTTTC.

The rearrangement links TRBV13 to TRBJ2-1; tentatively, D is TRBD2 (5 bases). Germline CDR1 and CDR2: PRHDT and FYEKMQ (reference sequence). The CDR3 covers 14 residues. The V end lost 0 bases, the J end lost 7 bases, and 10 bases lay between the germline ends. The CDR3 sequence: CASSLGGEKNEQFF. CDR3 nucleotides: TGTGCCAGCAGCTTAGGGGGAGAGAAGAATGAGCAGTTCTTC.

The sample holds one count of this clone. The V gene is TRBV6-5, the J gene TRBJ1-1; weak D call: TRBD1 (5 bases). V shed 3 bases and J shed 5 bases, with 16 bases lying between them. CDR3 length: 15 residues. Looked up from germline, CDR1 is MNHEY and CDR2 is SVGAGI. CDR3 nucleotides: TGTGCCAGCAGTTATTTTGGGGGTGGGAGTACTGAAGCTTTCTTT. It is translated as CASSYFGGGSTEAFF.

The genes are TRBV21-1 and TRBJ1-2; the D segment call TRBD1 is taken from the table without a DNA check. TRBV21-1 is an annotated pseudogene. The CDR3 length is 16 residues. CDR3 sequence (DNA): TGTGCCAGCAACAACAGGGTCCAGGTTTTTAATGTTGGCTACACCTTC. Protein: CASNNRVQVFNVGYTF.

The V gene is TRBV27, the J gene TRBJ2-1; 11 bases map to TRBD2. CDR1 and CDR2 (germline): MNHEY, SMNVEV (reference sequence). This CDR3 is built from 18 residues. With V trimmed by 9 bases and J by 8 bases, 21 bases remained unmatched. The CDR3 loop is CASSNSELAGETEDEQFF. In nucleotides, the CDR3 is TGTGCCAGTTCCAACTCCGAACTAGCGGGAGAGACGGAGGATGAGCAGTTCTTC.

This chain uses TRBV5-6 with TRBJ1-1; weak D call: TRBD1 (5 bases). Germline CDR1 and CDR2: SGHDT and YYEEEE. The length of the CDR3 is 12 residues. The V end was cut by 0 bases, the J end by 9 bases, with 9 bases between. The CDR3 DNA reads as TGTGCCAGCAGCTTGGGTGCAGGGCAAGCTTTCTTT. This sequence encodes CASSLGAGQAFF.

The chain has TRBV7-2 and TRBJ1-3; D not certain. The ends were cut back, 3 bases at V and 8 bases at J, with 8 bases in the middle. This CDR3 is 12 amino acids long. Germline V gene sequence: CDR1 SGHTA, CDR2 FQGNSA. The CDR3 DNA reads as TGTGCCAGCAGCTTTGGTCGCGACACCATATATTTT. Protein: CASSFGRDTIYF.